Described below is a single T cell receptor (beta chain) sequence and its context. No antigen is known for it. This entry is derived from a study of cytomegalovirus exposure and HLA in healthy donors. Regarding the study as a whole: Presence/absence analyses took donor sequencing depth as roughly uniform. V- and J-gene trimming of TCR beta was linked (in a later analysis) to a missense DCLRE1C variant.

With 6 bases removed from V and 2 bases from J, the gap between germline ends came to 14 bases. Germline V CDR1 and CDR2: SNHLY, FYNNEI. The CDR3 length is 14 residues. The PCR ran on 60 Vbeta and 13 Jbeta primers. Assay: immunoSEQ multiplex PCR; the TCRdb copy retains only in-frame clones and omits some. The data hold over 150,000 clones, with about two thirds observed a single time. The sequence derives from a woman in her 30s in good health and CMV-seronegative. This chain connects TRBV2 to TRBJ2-7, with TRBD2 as a possible D gene (6 bases). Sequencing used PBMCs. The CDR3 coding sequence is TGTGCCAGCAGGGAGGGGACTGGCACCTACGAGCAGTACTTC. As protein: CASREGTGTYEQYF.